This TCR beta chain was sequenced in a study of blood T cell repertoires in COVID-19 (TCRdb year 2020). Describing the broader study: Samples covering the acute and convalescent phases of COVID-19 were provided by collaborators in the United States, Italy and Spain. The material from the prospective study consisted of cDNA or gDNA derived from T cells, B-cell-depleted T cells, or PBMCs. Subjects who had been exposed to COVID-19, were actively infected with it, or had recovered from it provided the deeply sampled blood TCRbeta repertoires that made up the dataset. The repertoires were released in a freely available public database intended as a resource for research on the immune response to SARS-CoV-2. The samples were drawn from two sources: the first 160 participants of the ongoing ImmuneRACE study, and 950 to 1,500 subjects contributed by 6 global collaborators. The sample metadata nearly always contained a de-identified subject ID, COVID-19 status, age in years and sex. HLA class I and class II types, where available, came from metadata supplied by the sample provider rather than from assay-based typing. Findings and caveats that apply to the study as a whole: How much clinical and demographic metadata was included differed by source and by participant, and the metadata was provided uncurated.

Per the germline V gene, SGHNT is the CDR1 and YENEEA is the CDR2. The CDR3 runs 15 residues from the cysteine to the phenylalanine. The retained sequence is limited to the CDR3, 45 bases, with the frame set at the first base. Trimmed from V: 5 bases; trimmed from J: 3 bases; junction bases lacking a gene match: 6. TCRbeta CDR3 regions were amplified from genomic DNA using the immunoSEQ Assay, a bias-controlled multiplex PCR. In the original analysis: The number of nucleated cells in each sample was estimated by amplification of reference gene primers within the assay. To quantify the absolute abundance of each unique TCRbeta CDR3 rearrangement, sequence reads were collapsed and filtered. For each sample, productive Simpson clonality was calculated as the square root of Simpson's diversity index across productive rearrangements. Drawn from immuneACCESS, this table holds only the in-frame rearrangements with V and J called that TCRdb kept. Clones are partly lost; checked studies trace under half to an unresolved V gene and leave the rest unexplained. D and trimming come from the DNA, and the V and J calls and clone size come from that table. The sample table lists approximately 210,000 clones, approximately 91% of them with a count of one. The ten largest clones take up more than 4.5% of the sample.

About this clone itself: Its antigen is currently not known. Base quality data are lacking; no much larger clone is found one base away.

Each collaborating institution followed its own protocols to collect whole blood in K2EDTA tubes. For TCRbeta analysis, collaborators shipped samples as frozen whole blood, isolated PBMCs, or DNA extracted from either of those sample types. The V and J segments used are TRBV11-3 and TRBJ2-5; the central 10 bases match TRBD2. The sequenced sample consisted of peripheral blood. This TCR came from a woman between 40 and 55 years old with acute or convalescent COVID-19. The DNA reads TGTGCCAGCAGCCGCGGGACTAGCGATAAAGAGACCCAGTACTTC. The resulting protein is CASSRGTSDKETQYF.